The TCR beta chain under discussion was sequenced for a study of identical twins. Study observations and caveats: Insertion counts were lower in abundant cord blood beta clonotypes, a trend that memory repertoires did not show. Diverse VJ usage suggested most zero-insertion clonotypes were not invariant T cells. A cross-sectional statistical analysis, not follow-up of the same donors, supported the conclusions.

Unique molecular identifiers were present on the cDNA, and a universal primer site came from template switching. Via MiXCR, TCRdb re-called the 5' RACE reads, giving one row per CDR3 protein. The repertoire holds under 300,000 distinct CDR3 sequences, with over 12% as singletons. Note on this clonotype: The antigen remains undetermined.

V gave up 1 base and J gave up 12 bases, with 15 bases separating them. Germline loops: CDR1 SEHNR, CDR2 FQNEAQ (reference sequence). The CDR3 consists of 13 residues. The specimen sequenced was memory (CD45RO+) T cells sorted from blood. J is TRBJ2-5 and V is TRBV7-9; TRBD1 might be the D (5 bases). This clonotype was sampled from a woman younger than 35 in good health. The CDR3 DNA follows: TGTGCCAGCAGCTTAGTCAGGGCTGGTGTGAAGTACTTC. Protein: CASSLVRAGVKYF.